This T cell receptor (beta chain) was captured by sequencing in a study of vaccination and CD4 T cells after COVID-19. Looking at the study overall: Drawing of post-COVID samples took place a median approximately 100 days after diagnosis (range 35 to 161). Controls had a CEFX pool, an HIV-1 Nef pool, or no peptide added.

Treatment described: roughly 11-day PBMC culture with coronavirus spike peptide pools or control peptides (ViraFEST assay). The collection of CD4+ T cells from the unexposed donor took place before the COVID-19 pandemic (2011-2018). This clonotype is classed as large. Its antigen is unknown. Scientists ran DNA taken from cultured CD4+ T cells through the Oncomine TCR Beta short-read assay for sequencing. Genomic DNA from cultured CD4+ T cells was extracted. TCRdb processed the PCR reads anew with MiXCR; each CDR3 protein has one entry. The profile shows roughly 700 distinct CDR3 sequences, less than 15% of them singletons. Sequencing used CD4+ T cells from blood, cultured in vitro. The TCR comes from a human donor in good health.

The CDR3 DNA is TGTGCCAGCAGCTTAAGCAGAACCGGGTCCGAGCAGTTCTTC. Amino acids: CASSLSRTGSEQFF. The chain links TRBV7-9 to TRBJ2-1; D unclear. CDR3 length equals 14 residues. Germline CDR1 and CDR2: SEHNR and FQNEAQ (reference sequence). Trimming shortened V by 2 bases and J by 10 bases, and 15 bases separated the two germline ends.